This T cell receptor beta chain appears in the sequencing data of a study of CD8 T cells in Susac syndrome. V lost 0 bases, J lost 0 bases, and 8 bases lay in between. Germline values: CDR1 SGHRS, CDR2 YFSETQ. This CDR3 has 15 residues. RNA amounts of roughly 0.45 to 1 ug underwent reverse transcription with random hexamers. Amplification of TCR beta CDR3 by immunoSEQ multiplex PCR spanned 54 Vbeta and 13 Jbeta. Via MiXCR, TCRdb re-called the immunoSEQ multiplex PCR reads, giving one row per CDR3 protein. This table has approximately 200,000 distinct CDR3 sequences, 85% to 95% appearing once. The sequenced material came from CD4+ T cells from PBMCs. The origin of this receptor is a human donor with multiple sclerosis. The chain joins TRBV5-1 to TRBJ2-3; D is undetermined. The CDR3 DNA reads TGCGCCAGCAGCTTGGTGGCAGTTAGCACAGATACGCAGTATTTT. Its translation: CASSLVAVSTDTQYF.